This paragraph reports one T cell receptor (beta chain). Use of 60 Vbeta and 13 Jbeta primers characterized the PCR. The assay was immunoSEQ multiplex PCR, and TCRdb's table has in-frame clones only and misses some. The sample consists of over 150,000 clones, 70% to 85% of them appearing once. The data derive from a study of cytomegalovirus exposure and HLA in healthy donors. This CDR3 spans 14 amino acids. Unmatched junction bases numbered 8, after V lost 3 bases and J lost 8 bases. CDR1 is ENHRY, CDR2 SYGVKD, per germline. Material for sequencing was PBMCs. This chain uses TRBV10-3 with TRBJ1-2; 8 nucleotides match TRBD1. This sequence originates from a young man in good health and CMV-seropositive. This chain's CDR3 is CAISDVQGARGYTF. The CDR3 DNA sequence: TGTGCCATCAGTGATGTTCAGGGGGCGCGAGGCTACACCTTC.